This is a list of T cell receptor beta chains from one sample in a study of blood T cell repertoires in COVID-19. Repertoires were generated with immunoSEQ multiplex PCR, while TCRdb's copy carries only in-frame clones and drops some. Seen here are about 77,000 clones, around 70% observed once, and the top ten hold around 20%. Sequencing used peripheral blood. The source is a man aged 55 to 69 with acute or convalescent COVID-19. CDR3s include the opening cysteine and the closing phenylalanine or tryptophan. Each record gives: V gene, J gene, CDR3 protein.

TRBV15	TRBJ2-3	CATSRLRDTQYF
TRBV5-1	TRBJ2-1	CASSLEAGVGQFF
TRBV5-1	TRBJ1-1	CASSSQGADTEAFF
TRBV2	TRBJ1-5	CASSVVQGGQPQHF
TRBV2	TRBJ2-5	CASRIAGVQETQYF
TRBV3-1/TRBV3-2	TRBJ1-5	CASSQGSDNQPQHF
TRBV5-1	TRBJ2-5	CASSTTGTSGGQETQYF
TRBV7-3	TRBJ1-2	CASSLNPDRGSGYTF
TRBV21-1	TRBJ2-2	CASSGSGGYHWAGELFF
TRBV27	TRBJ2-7	CASSQTVGTYEQYF
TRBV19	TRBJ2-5	CASSDVLQGKETQYF
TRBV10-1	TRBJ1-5	CASRTGGYSNQPQHF
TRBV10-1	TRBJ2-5	CASSQPGSETQYF
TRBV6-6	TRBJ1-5	CASSPTGNQPQHF
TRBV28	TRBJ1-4	CASRSLEKLFF
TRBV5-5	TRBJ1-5	CASSSATNNQPQHF
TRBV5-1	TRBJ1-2	CASSLDSNYGYTF
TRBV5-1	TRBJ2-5	CASSSRVGRAKETQYF
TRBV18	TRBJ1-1	CASSPGQLKNTEAFF
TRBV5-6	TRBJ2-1	CASSLSASGYNEQFF
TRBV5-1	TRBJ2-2	CASSPAGGTRSGELFF
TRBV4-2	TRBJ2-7	CASSQDGARLGEQYF
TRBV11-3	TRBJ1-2	CASSSTGGDTF
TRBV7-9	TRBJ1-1	CASSLEDREAFF
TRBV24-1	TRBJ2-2	CATSDLLRDPGTGELFF
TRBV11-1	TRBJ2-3	CASSLRTGVTDTQYF
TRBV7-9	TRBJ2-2	CASSRLTSGELFF
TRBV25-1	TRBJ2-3	CASSEFQGRSTDTQYF
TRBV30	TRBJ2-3	CAWSRGLTDTQYF
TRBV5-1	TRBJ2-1	CASSLARGQNEQFF
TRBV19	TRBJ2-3	CASSMGFVTDTQYF
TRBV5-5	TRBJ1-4	CASSLATGGIEKLFF
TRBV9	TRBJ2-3	CASSPSLGGRITDTQYF
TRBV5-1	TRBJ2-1	CASSLVFGGRAGNEQFF
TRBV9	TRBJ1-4	CASSVDYSSNEKLFF
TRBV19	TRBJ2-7	CASSRAGSAYEQYF
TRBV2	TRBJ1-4	CASSGSGPNEKLFF
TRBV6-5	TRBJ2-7	CASSRDRMGTYEQYF
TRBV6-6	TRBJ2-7	CASSRGGTGVIEQYF
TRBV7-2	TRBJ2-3	CASSLMSGSTDTQYF